The sequence of this T cell receptor (beta chain) was determined in a study of chemoradiotherapy in HPV16-positive cancers. In the study overall: Functional T-cell assays on a couple of HPV16-positive patients' cells defined candidate HPV-specific clones and common TCR motifs.

Over chemoradiotherapy, repertoires were sampled more than once. V was trimmed by 4 bases and J by 3 bases, leaving 7 bases between them. There are 13 residues in the CDR3. The germline V gene encodes CDR1 MNHNS and CDR2 SASEGT. Clones were sequenced by immunoSEQ multiplex PCR, and TCRdb holds only the in-frame ones, with some missing. The sample includes under 10,000 clones, roughly 80% of them seen just once. V gene TRBV6-1 combines with J gene TRBJ1-5; D remains ambiguous. The receptor's source is a human donor with HPV-associated anogenital cancer. Sample collection occurred from a patient who underwent chemoradiotherapy. The CDR3: CASSGNYNQPQHF. CDR3 coding DNA: TGTGCCAGCAGTGGCAACTACAATCAGCCCCAGCATTTT.